Below are 16 T cell receptor beta chains sequenced from a single sample in a study of blood T cells in healthy people across ages. With a J-beta primer mix and a sample-barcoded 5' primer, a second PCR ran about 7 to 11 cycles. Each CDR3 protein is one row after TCRdb ran MiXCR on the 5' RACE reads. The profile shows fewer than 750,000 distinct CDR3 sequences, roughly half of them singletons. The sample consisted of blood. The receptor set was obtained from a woman aged 80 or over in good health.

The chain joins TRBV7-3 to TRBJ1-1; no clear D. Trimming removed 3 bases at V and 2 bases at J, with 10 bases between. The CDR3 is 14 amino acids. Germline V gene sequence: CDR1 SGHTA, CDR2 FQGTGA. The CDR3 protein is CASSLGSRNTEAFF. In DNA form, the CDR3 reads TGTGCCAGCAGCTTGGGATCTAGAAACACTGAAGCTTTCTTT.

This clonotype was seen at least ten times. The rearrangement links TRBV9 to TRBJ2-1; TRBD1 is a possible D gene (5 bases). Germline-derived CDR1 and CDR2 are SGDLS and YYNGEE. V was trimmed by 1 base and J by 4 bases, leaving 12 bases between them. The CDR3 is 15 amino acids. The CDR3 nucleotides are TGTGCCAGCAGCGTAAGGGGTGATGGGTACAATGAGCAGTTCTTC. Amino acids: CASSVRGDGYNEQFF. Variable domain in full (rest from reference TRBV9 and TRBJ2-1): DSGVTQTPKHLITATGQRVTLRCSPRSGDLSVYWYQQSLDQGLQFLIQYYNGEERAKGNILERFSAQQFPDLHSELNLSSLELGDSALYFCASSVRGDGYNEQFFGPGTRLTVL.

Comment on this clonotype: A read error may be the cause here, since a much bigger clone is one base away. The chain uses TRBV5-1 and TRBJ2-4; a possible D gene is TRBD2 (7 bases). Germline CDR1 reads SGHRS; CDR2 reads YFSETQ. V lost 6 bases and J 6 bases, leaving 13 bases between the germline ends. The CDR3 runs to 13 residues. The CDR3 DNA is TGCGCCAGCACCGCAGGGGAGGGAAACATTCAGTACTTC. Its protein is CASTAGEGNIQYF.

This clonotype was seen a handful of times. The CDR3 loop is CSARDVSDPGSPLHF. The CDR3 DNA reads as TGCAGTGCTAGAGATGTCAGTGATCCCGGTTCACCCCTCCACTTT. This chain joins TRBV20-1 and TRBJ1-6; D remains unclear. This CDR3 has 15 residues. Germline CDR1 DFQATT, CDR2 SNEGSKA (reference sequence). V lost 0 bases to trimming and J lost 9 bases, with 15 bases between them.

This clonotype appeared a few times. The chain links TRBV12-3 or TRBV12-4 to TRBJ2-1, with TRBD2 matching 16 bases. V was clipped by 7 bases and J by 10 bases; unmatched bases: 7. This CDR3 is 15 amino acids long. The CDR3 protein is CASTSTGLAGGEQFF. CDR3 coding DNA: TGTGCCAGCACCTCAACGGGACTAGCGGGAGGGGAGCAGTTCTTC.

The chain combines TRBV2 with TRBJ1-1; possible D gene TRBD1, 6 bases. Germline-derived CDR1 and CDR2 are SNHLY and FYNNEI. V lost 8 bases to trimming and J lost 11 bases, with 12 bases between them. This CDR3 has 10 residues. CDR3 amino acids: CASVGGGAFF. CDR3 DNA sequence: TGTGCCAGCGTAGGGGGGGGTGCTTTCTTT.

Worth noting for this clonotype: Just one base apart from a much larger clone, this may be a read error. This chain uses TRBV9 with TRBJ2-7; D call uncertain. V was trimmed by 0 bases and J by 7 bases, leaving 17 bases between them. CDR3 length equals 15 residues. In germline, CDR1 is SGDLS, CDR2 YYNGEE. In DNA, the CDR3 is TGTGCCAGCAGCGTAGGAAGCCAAGGAAGCCATGAGCAGTACTTC. Translation gives CASSVGSQGSHEQYF.

In its sample, this clonotype was seen many times. CDR3 protein: CAWSRGYSYEQYF. The CDR3 DNA reads TGTGCCTGGAGCAGGGGATACTCCTACGAGCAGTACTTC. The J gene is TRBJ2-7, the V gene TRBV30, with D possibly matching TRBD1 (6 bases). The CDR3 loop spans 13 amino acids. V dropped 3 bases and J dropped 0 bases, with 9 bases sitting between them. Germline V CDR1 and CDR2: GTSNPN, SVGIG (reference sequence). Using reference TRBV30 and TRBJ2-7 for the parts outside the CDR3, the full variable domain is SQTIHQWPATLVQPVGSPLSLECTVEGTSNPNLYWYRQAAGRGLQLLFYSVGIGQISSEVPQNLSASRPQDRQFILSSKKLLLSDSGFYLCAWSRGYSYEQYFGPGTRLTVT.

This sequence joins TRBV29-1 and TRBJ1-2, with D hard to call. Germline CDR1 is SQVTM and CDR2 is ANQGSEA. The V gene lost 3 bases and the J gene lost 3 bases, with 11 bases spanning the gap. The CDR3 length is 13 residues. DNA for the CDR3: TGCAGCGTTGACGAACAGAAAGACTATGGCTACACCTTC. It codes for CSVDEQKDYGYTF.

This clonotype turned up a few times. This chain joins TRBV7-2 and TRBJ2-3, with 10 nucleotides matching TRBD2. Germline CDR1 and CDR2: SGHTA and FQGNSA. The CDR3 totals 15 residues. The J segment lost 2 bases and the V segment lost 5 bases, leaving 4 bases of the junction unmatched. CDR3 in amino acids: CASSISGGPTDTQYF. The DNA of the CDR3 is TGTGCCAGCAGCATTAGCGGGGGGCCCACAGATACGCAGTATTTT.

As to this clonotype: Being one base from a much bigger clone, this may be a read error. The rearrangement joins TRBV10-3 to TRBJ2-1; D is uncertain. Germline V gene data show CDR1 as ENHRY and CDR2 as SYGVKD. The CDR3 loop spans 14 amino acids. DNA of the CDR3: TGTACCATCAGTTCCCAAGCTAATAACAATGAGCAGTTCTTC. This gives the protein CTISSQANNNEQFF.

The V and J genes are TRBV7-9 and TRBJ2-5; unclear D gene. Germline V gene lookup returns CDR1 SEHNR and CDR2 FQNEAQ (reference sequence). V lost 10 bases to trimming and J lost 0 bases, with 15 bases between them. This CDR3 comprises 14 residues. The DNA for the CDR3 is TGTGCCAACAGTCTTGGTGGGGACCAAGAGACCCAGTACTTC. Its protein is CANSLGGDQETQYF.

This chain joins TRBV27 and TRBJ2-5; no definite D call. Trimming cost V 4 bases and J 12 bases, with 12 bases left between them. Germline V gives CDR1 MNHEY, CDR2 SMNVEV (reference sequence). CDR3 size: 11 residues. CDR3 residues: CASSSNSGKYF. CDR3 sequence (DNA): TGTGCCAGCAGTTCGAACAGTGGGAAGTACTTC.

This clonotype was seen only a few times. The V gene is TRBV11-2, the J gene TRBJ2-2, with D possibly being TRBD2 (6 bases). The CDR3 extends over 18 amino acids. CDR1 is SGHAT, CDR2 FQNNGV, per germline. V was pared by 3 bases and J by 0 bases, with 17 bases between. CDR3 nucleotides: TGTGCCAGCAGCTTCACCCCGCCTAGCGCCACGAACACCGGGGAGCTGTTTTTT. This codes for CASSFTPPSATNTGELFF.

This clonotype was observed a single time. This clone may be a read error of a much larger clone one base away. The chain carries TRBV4-1 and TRBJ2-4, with D perhaps matching TRBD2 (8 bases). The germline CDR1 and CDR2 sequences are MGHRA and YSYEKL. The CDR3 has 15 amino acids. V lost 4 bases and J lost 6, with 16 bases in between. CDR3 residues: CASSPSGGGSNIQYF. The CDR3 DNA reads as TGCGCCAGCAGCCCCTCGGGAGGGGGCTCAAACATTCAGTACTTC.

The DNA of the CDR3 is TGTGCCAGCAGCCAACTCCCCGGGAGTTACTACAATGAGCAGTTCTTC. It encodes CASSQLPGSYYNEQFF. V gene TRBV3-1 combines with J gene TRBJ2-1; a weak D match, TRBD2 (6 bases). The CDR3 consists of 16 residues. Deletions cut 2 bases from V and 3 bases from J, with 14 bases between. CDR1 LGHDT and CDR2 YNNKEL come from the germline V gene (reference sequence).